This passage covers 21 T cell receptor beta chains from one sample sequenced in a study of T cells in women clearing cervical HPV infection. TCRdb keeps only in-frame clones here, not all; method: immunoSEQ multiplex PCR. Its table lists 25,000 to 35,000 clones. Material: blood buffy coat. The receptors stem from a woman aged 18 to 75 with a cervical HPV16 infection that either progressed to CIN3+ or cleared (not recorded which).

Concerning this clone: The CDR3 goes on 3 residues after the read ends, and that part is filled in from the germline J gene. This sequence joins TRBV20-1 and TRBJ2-3; 15 bases are a match to TRBD2. With 5 bases clipped from V and 0 bases from J, the junction kept 9 bases outside the gene matches. From germline, CDR1 is DFQATT and CDR2 SNEGSKA (reference sequence). The CDR3 runs to 18 residues. The DNA read from the CDR3 is TGCAGTGCTGACGGACTAGCGGGAGGGAGGGGTAGCACAGATACG. It yields the protein CSADGLAGGRGSTDT. The full CDR3 is CSADGLAGGRGSTDTQYF.

As to this clone: The read falls 3 residues short of the CDR3 end, and the missing part is taken from the germline J gene. The chain combines TRBV5-1 with TRBJ1-1; no firm D call. V was clipped by 4 bases and J by 3 bases, with 25 bases between them. Germline loops: CDR1 SGHRS, CDR2 YFSETQ. The CDR3 consists of 18 residues. CDR3 DNA (partial): TGCGCCAGCAGCCGAAAGAGGGTGGGCAGCCCGAGGGACACTGAA. This sequence encodes CASSRKRVGSPRDTE. The whole CDR3 sequence is CASSRKRVGSPRDTEAFF.

With regard to this clone: The CDR3 end lies 3 residues beyond the end of the read and is filled in from the germline J gene. The chain combines TRBV18 with TRBJ1-2; D is ambiguous. The CDR3 loop spans 13 amino acids. Germline values: CDR1 KGHSH, CDR2 LQKENI. Trimming left V 3 bases short and J 3 bases short, with 8 bases between. The covered CDR3 bases are TGTGCCAGCTCACCCAAGCGTGACTATGGC. Protein sequence: CASSPKRDYG. The entire CDR3 reads CASSPKRDYGYTF.

On this clone itself: The CDR3 end falls 3 residues outside the read, so it is completed with the germline J gene. V and J are TRBV5-1 and TRBJ2-7; weak D call: TRBD2 (6 bases). The V gene lost 1 base and the J gene lost 5 bases, with 16 bases spanning the gap. The CDR3 contains 15 residues. The germline V gene has CDR1 SGHRS and CDR2 YFSETQ. The chain's CDR3 is CASSLTAGDFNEQYF. CDR3 bases read: TGCGCCAGCAGCTTGACAGCGGGTGACTTCAACGAG.

Notes on this clone: The read terminates 3 residues before the CDR3 end, so the remaining end is supplied by the germline J gene. V and J are TRBV7-9 and TRBJ2-5; 9 bases map to TRBD2. The CDR3 extends over 15 amino acids. Germline V gene sequence: CDR1 SEHNR, CDR2 FQNEAQ (reference sequence). The V and J ends lost 3 bases and 2 bases, in that order; junction bases with no gene match: 4. The CDR3 DNA, read in part, is TGTGCCAGCAGCTTGCGGGAGGGAGTACAAGAGACC. Residues: CASSLREGVQET. The full CDR3 protein is CASSLREGVQETQYF.

About this clone itself: The CDR3 goes on 3 residues after the read ends, and that part is filled in from the germline J gene. This chain joins TRBV19 and TRBJ1-1; D gene unclear. Looked up from germline, CDR1 is LNHDA and CDR2 is SQIVND (reference sequence). V was shortened by 4 bases and J by 1 base, with 7 bases between the two germline ends. The CDR3 contains 13 residues. The sequenced part of the CDR3 DNA is TGTGCCAGTAGTAAAGCGACGAACACTGAA. This sequence encodes CASSKATNTE. The entire CDR3 is CASSKATNTEAFF.

In regard to this clone: The read ends 3 residues before the CDR3 terminus; that terminus is restored from the germline J gene. The J gene is TRBJ2-3, the V gene TRBV30; tentatively, D is TRBD2 (5 bases). The ends were cut back, 8 bases at V and 6 bases at J, with 12 bases in the middle. The germline gives CDR1 GTSNPN, CDR2 SVGIG (reference sequence). CDR3 length: 11 residues. CDR3 residues: CARGPPDTQYF. Incomplete CDR3 DNA: TGTGCCAGAGGGCCGCCGGATACG. Supplemented by reference TRBV30 and TRBJ2-3, the full variable domain reads SQTIHQWPATLVQPVGSPLSLECTVEGTSNPNLYWYRQAAGRGLQLLFYSVGIGQISSEVPQNLSASRPQDRQFILSSKKLLLSDSGFYLCARGPPDTQYFGPGTRLTVL.

Its frequency marks this clone as medium-sized. At one end, the junction sequence differs from germline, possibly due to a read error. The read terminates 3 residues before the CDR3 end, so the remaining end is supplied by the germline J gene. The J gene is TRBJ2-5, the V gene TRBV7-7, with 10 bases aligning to TRBD2. Germline assignment: CDR1 SSHAT and CDR2 FNYEAQ (reference sequence). There are 15 residues in the CDR3. The DNA read from the CDR3 is TGTGCTAGCAGCTTAGCGTTAGCGGGAGGAGAGACC. The encoded protein is CASSLALAGGET. In full, the CDR3 is CASSLALAGGETQYF.

To note about this clone: The read terminates 3 residues ahead of where the CDR3 ends, so the germline J gene completes it. V usage is TRBV30 and J usage is TRBJ1-6; the D gene is possibly TRBD1 (6 bases). The V end was cut by 3 bases, the J end by 8 bases, with 14 bases between. This CDR3 has 14 amino acids. CDR1 and CDR2 (germline): GTSNPN, SVGIG (reference sequence). The CDR3 bases that were read are TGTGCCTGGAGGGCTAACACAGGGTATTCACCC. Protein: CAWRANTGYSP. The full CDR3 is CAWRANTGYSPLHF. Based on the CDR3 plus reference TRBV30 and TRBJ1-6, the full variable domain is SQTIHQWPATLVQPVGSPLSLECTVEGTSNPNLYWYRQAAGRGLQLLFYSVGIGQISSEVPQNLSASRPQDRQFILSSKKLLLSDSGFYLCAWRANTGYSPLHFGNGTRLTVT.

Regarding this clone: The read halts 3 residues ahead of the CDR3 end, with the missing end drawn from the germline J gene. The chain is built from TRBV19 and TRBJ2-5; a weak D match, TRBD1 (6 bases). In germline, CDR1 is LNHDA, CDR2 SQIVND (reference sequence). CDR3 length: 16 amino acids. Between the trimmed V and J ends, which lost 4 bases and 4 bases, there was a span of 19 bases. The CDR3: CASSSLTPRGGETQYF. The DNA read from the CDR3 is TGTGCCAGTAGTAGTCTGACCCCGAGAGGGGGAGAGACC.

A remark on this clone: The read gets to within 3 residues of the CDR3 end, and the germline J gene fills in the rest. Other DNA sequences in this sample translate to the same CDR3. V is TRBV20-1 and J is TRBJ2-4; 9 bases line up with TRBD2. The CDR3 has 13 amino acids. CDR1 and CDR2 from the germline V gene are DFQATT and SNEGSKA (reference sequence). V shed 6 bases, J shed 5 bases, and the junction held 5 bases outside the gene matches. CDR3 in amino acids: CSAGGLAENIQYF. Partial CDR3 DNA: TGCAGTGCCGGGGGACTAGCAGAAAACATT.

Turning to this clone: The read gets to within 3 residues of the CDR3 end, and the germline J gene fills in the rest. The V call is TRBV11-3, the J call TRBJ1-4; 7 bases are a match to TRBD1. The CDR3 contains 15 residues. Germline V gives CDR1 SGHNT, CDR2 YENEEA. J gave up 5 bases and V 1 base, and 4 bases lay outside the gene matches. The CDR3 reads CASSLGEQGNEKLFF. The covered CDR3 bases are TGTGCCAGCAGCTTAGGTGAACAGGGGAATGAAAAA.

Points on this clone: The read ends 3 residues shy of where the CDR3 ends; the end is completed using the germline J gene. The rearrangement links TRBV7-3 to TRBJ2-2; 8 positions match TRBD1. CDR3 length equals 16 residues. Looked up from germline, CDR1 is SGHTA and CDR2 is FQGTGA. J lost 5 bases, V lost 2 bases, and 7 bases had no gene match. The part of the CDR3 DNA that was read is TGTGCCAGCAGCTTATTCGGGACAGGAGGGACCGGGGAG. Translating gives CASSLFGTGGTGE. The full CDR3 protein is CASSLFGTGGTGELFF.

In regard to this clone: Read data end 3 residues before the CDR3 end; the end is taken from the germline J gene. The chain employs TRBV18 and TRBJ1-2, with D unclear. Germline assignment: CDR1 KGHSH and CDR2 LQKENI. The CDR3 has 15 amino acids. The CDR3 loop reads CASSPYSGNSYDYTF. The CDR3 DNA, read in part, is TGTGCCAGCTCACCTTATAGCGGGAACTCCTACGAC.

With regard to this clone: The read finishes 3 residues shy of the CDR3 end, and the germline J gene is used to complete it. J is TRBJ2-2 and V is TRBV11-2, with 7 bases fitting TRBD1. The CDR3 extends over 15 amino acids. V shed 2 bases and J 4 bases; nucleotides not matched to a gene: 4. CDR1 and CDR2 (germline): SGHAT, FQNNGV. CDR3 bases read: TGTGCCAGCAGCTTATCCGCAGGGGGCACCGGGGAG. Residues: CASSLSAGGTGE. The whole CDR3 sequence is CASSLSAGGTGELFF.

About this clone itself: The read terminates 3 residues before the CDR3 end, so the remaining end is supplied by the germline J gene. The chain links TRBV9 to TRBJ2-1; 12 bases line up with TRBD2. After removal of 0 bases from V and 5 bases from J, the junction contained 6 bases not matched to a gene. Germline loops: CDR1 SGDLS, CDR2 YYNGEE. The CDR3 length is 17 residues. The sequenced CDR3 bases are TGTGCCAGCAGCGTAGTGGCTAGCGGGGGGGGAAACAATGAG. Encoded protein: CASSVVASGGGNNE. The whole CDR3 region reads CASSVVASGGGNNEQFF.

Comment on this clone: The DNA ends 3 residues before the CDR3 does, and the rest of the CDR3 is filled in from the germline J gene. V and J are TRBV4-1 and TRBJ2-3; 7 nucleotides agree with TRBD2. Trimming removed 1 base from V and 5 bases from J; junction bases left unmatched: 12. Looked up from germline, CDR1 is MGHRA and CDR2 is YSYEKL. The CDR3 is 17 residues long. The covered CDR3 bases are TGCGCCAGCAGCCAAGGGCGCCTAGCGGACACAAAAGATACG. Protein: CASSQGRLADTKDT. Given in full, the CDR3 is CASSQGRLADTKDTQYF.

Concerning this clone: The CDR3 end falls 3 residues outside the read, so it is completed with the germline J gene. V usage is TRBV5-4 and J usage is TRBJ2-1; TRBD1 might be the D (6 bases). The germline V gene encodes CDR1 SGHNT and CDR2 YYREEE (reference sequence). The ends were cut back, 4 bases at V and 0 bases at J, with 11 bases in the middle. The CDR3 has 15 amino acids. The covered CDR3 bases are TGTGCCAGCAGCCCTGGACAGATCTCCTACAATGAG. It encodes CASSPGQISYNE. The CDR3 in full is CASSPGQISYNEQFF.

The sequenced CDR3 bases are TGTGCCAGCGGCACGCATGCCAATGAG. Translating gives CASGTHANE. The whole CDR3 protein reads CASGTHANEQFF. The rearrangement joins TRBV6-2 or TRBV6-3 to TRBJ2-1; D is ambiguous. The read gets to within 3 residues of the CDR3 end, and the germline J gene fills in the rest. With 8 bases removed from V and 6 bases from J, the gap between germline ends came to 11 bases. This CDR3 is built from 12 residues. In germline, CDR1 is MNHEY, CDR2 SVGEGT.

As regards this clone: The read is 3 residues too short to cover the CDR3 end, so that end is filled in from the germline J gene. The chain uses TRBV18 and TRBJ1-2, with 7 bases aligning to TRBD1. Germline-derived CDR1 and CDR2 are KGHSH and LQKENI. The length of the CDR3 is 15 residues. CDR3 DNA, as far as it was read: TGTGCCAGCTCACGCTCGACAGGGTGGGGAGAGAGC. Protein sequence: CASSRSTGWGES. The CDR3, in full, reads CASSRSTGWGESYTF.

A word on this clone: The read terminates 3 residues before the CDR3 end, so the remaining end is supplied by the germline J gene. The J gene is TRBJ2-7, the V gene TRBV5-5; 10 bases align to TRBD1. Germline V gives CDR1 SGHKS, CDR2 YYEKEE (reference sequence). This CDR3 contains 14 residues. V lost 7 bases and J lost 2; bases outside the gene matches: 6. CDR3 sequence reads: CASSPGQGPYEQYF. The covered CDR3 bases are TGTGCCAGCTCGCCGGGACAGGGGCCCTACGAG.